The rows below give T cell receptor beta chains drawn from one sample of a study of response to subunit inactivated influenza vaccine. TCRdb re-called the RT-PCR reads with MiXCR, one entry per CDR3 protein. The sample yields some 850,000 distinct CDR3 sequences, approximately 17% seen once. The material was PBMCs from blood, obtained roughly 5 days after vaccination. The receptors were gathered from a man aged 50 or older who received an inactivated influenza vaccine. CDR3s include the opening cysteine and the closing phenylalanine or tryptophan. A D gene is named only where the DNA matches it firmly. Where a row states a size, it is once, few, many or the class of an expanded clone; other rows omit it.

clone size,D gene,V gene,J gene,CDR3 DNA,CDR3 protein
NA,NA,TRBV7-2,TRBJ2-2,TGTGCCAGCAGCTTAGACGGGACCGGCGGGGAGCTGTTTTTT,CASSLDGTGGELFF
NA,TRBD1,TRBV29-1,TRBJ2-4,TGCAGCTCCAACGACGGGGACAGGGGCCCGAGGAACATTCAGTACTTC,CSSNDGDRGPRNIQYF
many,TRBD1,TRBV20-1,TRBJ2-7,TGCAGTGCTAGAGGCCCTGGGACAGGGCCCTTCTACGAGCAGTACTTC,CSARGPGTGPFYEQYF
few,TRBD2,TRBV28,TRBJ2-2,TGTGCCACTAGACTAGCGGGAGTCGGGGAGCTGTTTTTT,CATRLAGVGELFF
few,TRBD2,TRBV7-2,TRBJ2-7,TGTGCCAGCAGCTCGGCGGGAGGGCGGGCAGTCTACGAGCAGTACTTC,CASSSAGGRAVYEQYF
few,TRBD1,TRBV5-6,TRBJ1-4,TGTGCCAGCAGCTTCGGGACAGGGGTCGAAAAACTGTTTTTT,CASSFGTGVEKLFF
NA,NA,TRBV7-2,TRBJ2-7,TGTGCCAGCAGCTTAAAGTCGAACTACGAGCAGTACTTC,CASSLKSNYEQYF
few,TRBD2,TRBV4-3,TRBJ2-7,TGCGCCAGCAGCCAAAACGTAGGACTAGCGGGGGCTTACTACGAGCAGTACTTC,CASSQNVGLAGAYYEQYF
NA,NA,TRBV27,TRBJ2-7,TGTGCCAGCAGTCTGACAGGGAGGGAGCAGTACTTC,CASSLTGREQYF
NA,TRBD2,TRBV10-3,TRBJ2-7,TGTGCCATCAGTGAGGAGCGGGGATCGGCGCGCGAGCAGTACTTC,CAISEERGSAREQYF
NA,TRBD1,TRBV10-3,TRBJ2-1,TGTGCCATCAGGGGGGGTGAGGGGACAGGGATGAATGAGCAGTTCTTC,CAIRGGEGTGMNEQFF
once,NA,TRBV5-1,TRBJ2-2,TGCGCCAGCAGCTTGGCCGTGGAGGGTCACGGGGAGCTGTTTTTT,CASSLAVEGHGELFF
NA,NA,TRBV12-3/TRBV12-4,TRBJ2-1,TGTGCCAGCAGTTCATTGCTCGGGGGATACAATGAGCAGTTCTTC,CASSSLLGGYNEQFF
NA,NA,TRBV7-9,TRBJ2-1,TGTGCCAGCAGCTCCTGGGACAACTACAATGAGCAGTTCTTC,CASSSWDNYNEQFF
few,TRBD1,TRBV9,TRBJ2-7,TGTGCCAGCAGCGCCGAGGGACAGGGGGCTGAGCAGTACTTC,CASSAEGQGAEQYF
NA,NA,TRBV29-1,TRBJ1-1,TGCAGCGCCCTGAGGGGAGAAGCTTTCTTT,CSALRGEAFF
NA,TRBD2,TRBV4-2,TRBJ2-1,TGTGCCAGCAGCCAAGGAGGGTGTTTGGGACTAGTCGGCCTATTATACAATGAGCAGTTCTTC,CASSQGGCLGLVGLLYNEQFF
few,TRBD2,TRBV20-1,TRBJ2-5,TGCAGTGCTAGTAGTAGCGGGGGGGTTGAGACCCAGTACTTC,CSASSSGGVETQYF
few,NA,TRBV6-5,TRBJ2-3,TGTGCCAGCAGTTACTCGTTGGGGGCCTTAAGCACAGATACGCAGTATTTT,CASSYSLGALSTDTQYF
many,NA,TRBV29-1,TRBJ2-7,TGCAGCGTTGATCAGGGCCGGGATGAGCAGTACTTC,CSVDQGRDEQYF
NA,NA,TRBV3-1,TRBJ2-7,TGTGCCAGCAGCCGTCCTTCTAAGGGACAACCCTACGAGCAGTACTTC,CASSRPSKGQPYEQYF
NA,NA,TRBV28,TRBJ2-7,TGTGCCAGCGAGGACACAACCTACGAGCAGTACTTC,CASEDTTYEQYF
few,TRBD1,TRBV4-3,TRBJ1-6,TGCGCCAGCAGCCAAACAGGGACAGCCCTTAGGACACCCCTCCACTTT,CASSQTGTALRTPLHF
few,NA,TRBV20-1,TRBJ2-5,TGCAGTGCTAGAGTCTTGTCGGGAGCGATGGAGACCCAGTACTTC,CSARVLSGAMETQYF
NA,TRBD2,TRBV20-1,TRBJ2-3,TGCAGTGCGGTGCGGGGGGCCACAGATACGCAGTATTTT,CSAVRGATDTQYF
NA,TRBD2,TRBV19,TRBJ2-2,TGTGCCACTTCACGGGTCGGACTAGCGGGATTCTTGCCCGGGGAGCTGTTTTTT,CATSRVGLAGFLPGELFF
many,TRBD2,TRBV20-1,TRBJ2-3,TGCAGTGCTAGCGGCCTAGCGGGGGGTGAGCATACGCAGTATTTT,CSASGLAGGEHTQYF
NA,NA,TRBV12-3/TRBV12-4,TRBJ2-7,TGTGCCAGCAGTTCGACAGGACTAACTAGTTTGACCCACTACGAGCAGTACTTC,CASSSTGLTSLTHYEQYF
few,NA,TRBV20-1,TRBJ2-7,TGCAGTGCCAATAACAGGGACTCCTACGAGCAGTACTTC,CSANNRDSYEQYF
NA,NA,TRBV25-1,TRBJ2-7,TGTGCCAGCAGTGGGAAAGGGTGGTCCTACGAGCAGTACTTC,CASSGKGWSYEQYF